A selection of T cell receptor beta chains follows, all from one sample in a study of T cell clonotyping in hematopoietic cell transplantation. Sequencing used immunoSEQ multiplex PCR; TCRdb keeps in-frame clones, though not all of them. The data show under 10,000 clones, about nine tenths seen once. This specimen consisted of PBMCs, obtained 180 days after allogeneic stem cell transplant. The source is a human patient who had an allogeneic stem cell transplant, so the T cells may come from the graft donor. The donor label of this sample is uncertain. Some clones in this sample may be carry-over from other donors' samples. Each CDR3 is given with its conserved first and last residue. The order of the fields is V gene, D gene, clone size, J gene, CDR3 DNA, CDR3 protein. The D gene is left open where the match is weak. Size is omitted from some rows. Given values are once, few, many or a class for expanded clones.

TRBV28	NA	NA	TRBJ1-1	TGTGCCAGCAGCCAACGCCAATATAGAGGGGACACTGAAGCTTTCTTT	CASSQRQYRGDTEAFF
TRBV5-6	TRBD1	once	TRBJ1-2	TGTGCCAGCAGCGAGGCGCTGACAGGGTATTCGAATGGCTACACCTTC	CASSEALTGYSNGYTF
TRBV29-1	NA	NA	TRBJ2-3	TGCAGCGTTGAAGGGAGGGTTTCAGATACGCAGTATTTT	CSVEGRVSDTQYF
TRBV5-4	NA	medium-sized	TRBJ2-1	TGTGCCAGCAGCTACTTGCGGAACTCCTACAATGAGCAGTTCTTC	CASSYLRNSYNEQFF
TRBV29-1	NA	NA	TRBJ2-7	TGCAGCGTTGGGTATGGGCAGGGGTCCTACGAGCAGTACTTC	CSVGYGQGSYEQYF
TRBV6-4	NA	NA	TRBJ2-3	TGTGCCAGCAGTGACTTTCACCTCTGGGACCGCACTAGCACAGATACGCAGTATTTT	CASSDFHLWDRTSTDTQYF
TRBV18	NA	once	TRBJ1-1	TGTGCCAGCTCACCACGGAGCACGAACACTGAAGCTTTCTTT	CASSPRSTNTEAFF
TRBV10-3	NA	NA	TRBJ1-2	TGTGCCATCAGTGAGAAAGACAGCTATGGCTACACCTTC	CAISEKDSYGYTF
TRBV5-1	NA	NA	TRBJ1-1	TGCGCCAGCAACGTGGATATCAACACTGAAGCTTTCTTT	CASNVDINTEAFF
TRBV19	NA	NA	TRBJ2-6	TGTGCCAGTAGGAAGGAGGGAGCTGGGGCCAACGTCCTGACTTTC	CASRKEGAGANVLTF